These T cell receptor beta chains were read from a single sample in a study of glioma-infiltrating T cells after dendritic cell vaccination. Here immunoSEQ multiplex PCR was the method, and the copy in TCRdb shows in-frame clones only, minus some. Among some 90,000 clones listed, more than 80% were seen once. Sequencing was performed on blood, taken after dendritic cell vaccination. The receptors here all came from a human donor with glioblastoma. Each CDR3 is given with its conserved first and last residue. The order of the fields is CDR3 protein, V gene, J gene.

CASSSEGYGNTIYF	TRBV9	TRBJ1-3
CASSIRLRGILFF	TRBV19	TRBJ1-4
CASSEFEVGTQYF	TRBV25-1	TRBJ2-3
CASSPRTGGQETQYF	TRBV11-1	TRBJ2-5
CASSLAKWPSYF	TRBV5-6	TRBJ2-5
CASNPRDRDRYGYTF	TRBV6-1	TRBJ1-2
CASTPGQLIYNSPLHF	TRBV5-1	TRBJ1-6
CSVVQGGETQYF	TRBV29-1	TRBJ2-5
CASSTDRGNQPQHF	TRBV5-8	TRBJ1-5
CASSLYRDQETQYF	TRBV5-1	TRBJ2-5
CASRGTSGGPADTQYF	TRBV2	TRBJ2-3
CASSLPGGTRDEQFF	TRBV14	TRBJ2-1
CASSLGLSTGELFF	TRBV7-3	TRBJ2-2
CASSFTGTGKDTQYF	TRBV5-1	TRBJ2-3
CASSIRGPDTQYF	TRBV19	TRBJ2-3
CASSVATDTQYF	TRBV9	TRBJ2-3